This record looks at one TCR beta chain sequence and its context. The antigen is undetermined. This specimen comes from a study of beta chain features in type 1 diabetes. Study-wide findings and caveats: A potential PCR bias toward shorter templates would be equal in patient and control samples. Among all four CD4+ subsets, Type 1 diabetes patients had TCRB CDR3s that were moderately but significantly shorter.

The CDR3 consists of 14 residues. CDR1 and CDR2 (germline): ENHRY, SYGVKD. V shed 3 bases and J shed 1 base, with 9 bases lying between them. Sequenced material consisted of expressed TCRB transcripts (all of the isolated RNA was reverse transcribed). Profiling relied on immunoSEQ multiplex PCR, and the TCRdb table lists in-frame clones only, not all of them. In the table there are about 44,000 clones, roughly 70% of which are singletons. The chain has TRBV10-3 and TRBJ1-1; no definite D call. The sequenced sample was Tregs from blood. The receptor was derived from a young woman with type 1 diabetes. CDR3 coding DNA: TGTGCCATCAGTGATGGCACGGGGAACACTGAAGCTTTCTTT. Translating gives CAISDGTGNTEAFF.